This T cell receptor (beta chain) was sequenced in a study of shared clonotypes between healthy human individuals. This CDR3 region has 15 residues. The run depth of the assay was deep. Method: immunoSEQ multiplex PCR; TCRdb's copy keeps in-frame clones and lacks some. The sample consists of millions of clones, approximately 95% of them appearing once. Positive CCR7 selection of CD45RO-negative cells yielded the naive CD8 cells, and terminally differentiated effector memory CD45RA+ cells were excluded. The donors were all Caucasian adults (living in Nashville, Tennessee). The sequencing input was naive CD8+ T cells sorted from blood. The chain combines TRBV21-1 with TRBJ1-4. TRBV21-1 has pseudogene status. This receptor was obtained from a man aged 18 to 30 in good health. CDR3: CASSKDGGANEKLFF. The CDR3 coding sequence is TGTGCCAGCAGCAAAGACGGGGGGGCTAATGAAAAACTGTTTTTT.